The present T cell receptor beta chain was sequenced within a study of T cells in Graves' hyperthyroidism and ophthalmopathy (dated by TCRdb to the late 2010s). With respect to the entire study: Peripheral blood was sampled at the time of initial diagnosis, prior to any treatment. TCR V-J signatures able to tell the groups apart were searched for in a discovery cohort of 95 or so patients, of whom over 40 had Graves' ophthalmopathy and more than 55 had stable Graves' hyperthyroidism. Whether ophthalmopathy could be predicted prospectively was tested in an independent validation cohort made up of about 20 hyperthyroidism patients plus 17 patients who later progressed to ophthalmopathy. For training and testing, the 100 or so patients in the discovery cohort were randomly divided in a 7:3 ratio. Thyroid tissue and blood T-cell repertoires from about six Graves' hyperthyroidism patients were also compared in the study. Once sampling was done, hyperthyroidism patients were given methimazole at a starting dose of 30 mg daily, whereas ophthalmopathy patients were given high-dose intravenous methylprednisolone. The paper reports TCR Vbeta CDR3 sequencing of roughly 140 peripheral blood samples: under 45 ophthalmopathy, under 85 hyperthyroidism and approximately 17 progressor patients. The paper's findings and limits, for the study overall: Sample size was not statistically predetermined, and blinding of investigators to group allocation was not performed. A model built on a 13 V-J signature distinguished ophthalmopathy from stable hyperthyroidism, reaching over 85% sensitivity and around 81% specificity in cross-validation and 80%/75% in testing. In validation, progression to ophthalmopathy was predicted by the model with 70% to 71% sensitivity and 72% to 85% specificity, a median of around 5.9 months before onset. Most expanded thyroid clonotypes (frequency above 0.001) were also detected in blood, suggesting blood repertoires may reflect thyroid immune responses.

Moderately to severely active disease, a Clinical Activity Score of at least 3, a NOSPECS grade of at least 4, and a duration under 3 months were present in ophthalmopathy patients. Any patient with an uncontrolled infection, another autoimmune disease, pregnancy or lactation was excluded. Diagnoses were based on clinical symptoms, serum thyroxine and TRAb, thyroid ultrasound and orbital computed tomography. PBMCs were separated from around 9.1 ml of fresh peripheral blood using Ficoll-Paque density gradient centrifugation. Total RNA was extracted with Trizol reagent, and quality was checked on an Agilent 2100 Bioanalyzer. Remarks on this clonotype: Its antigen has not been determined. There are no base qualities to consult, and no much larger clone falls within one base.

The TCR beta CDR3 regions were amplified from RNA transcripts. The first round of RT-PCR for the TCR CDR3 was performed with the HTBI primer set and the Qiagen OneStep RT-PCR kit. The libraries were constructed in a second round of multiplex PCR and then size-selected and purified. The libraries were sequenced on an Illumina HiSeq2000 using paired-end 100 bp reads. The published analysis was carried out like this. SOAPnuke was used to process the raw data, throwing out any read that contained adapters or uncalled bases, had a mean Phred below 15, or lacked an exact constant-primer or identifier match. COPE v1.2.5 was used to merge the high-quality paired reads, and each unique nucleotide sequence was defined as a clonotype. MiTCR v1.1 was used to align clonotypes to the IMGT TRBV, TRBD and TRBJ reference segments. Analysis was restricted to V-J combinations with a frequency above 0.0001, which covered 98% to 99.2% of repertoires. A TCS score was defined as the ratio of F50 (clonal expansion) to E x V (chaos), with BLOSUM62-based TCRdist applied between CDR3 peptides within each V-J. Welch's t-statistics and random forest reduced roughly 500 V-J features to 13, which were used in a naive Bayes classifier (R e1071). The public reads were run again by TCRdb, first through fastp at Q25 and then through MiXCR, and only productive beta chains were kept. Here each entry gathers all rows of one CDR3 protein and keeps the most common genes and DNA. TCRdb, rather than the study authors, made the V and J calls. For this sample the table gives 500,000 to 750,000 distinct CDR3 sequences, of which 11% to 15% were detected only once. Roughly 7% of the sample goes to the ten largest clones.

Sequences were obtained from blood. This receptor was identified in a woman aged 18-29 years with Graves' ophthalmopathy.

The CDR3: CASRGSGNTGELFF. The DNA sequence is as follows: TGTGCCAGCAGGGGCTCGGGAAACACCGGGGAGCTGTTTTTT. Recombination linked TRBV19 to TRBJ2-2, with a weak D call of TRBD1 (6 bases match). Spanning cysteine to phenylalanine, the CDR3 consists of 14 amino acids. The sequence is cut down to CDR3 DNA, 42 bases in frame from base 1. V loses 9 bases of germline sequence and J loses 2 bases, and the interval between the two ends is 13 bases. Via the germline V gene (reference sequence), CDR1 is LNHDA and CDR2 SQIVND. Here the CDR3 is joined to the reference TRBV19 and TRBJ2-2 genes, and the full variable domain is: DGGITQSPKYLFRKEGQNVTLSCEQNLNHDAMYWYRQDPGQGLRLIYYSQIVNDFQKGDIAEGYSVSREKKESFPLTVTSAQKNPTAFYLCASRGSGNTGELFFGEGSRLTVL.